The entry that follows covers one T cell receptor beta chain sequence. The sample is drawn from a study of T-cell reconstitution after alpha-beta-depleted transplantation in children. This sample's TCRbeta library carried unique molecular identifier barcodes. Each CDR3 protein gets one entry after TCRdb re-called the PCR reads with MiXCR. The sample includes some 200,000 distinct CDR3 sequences, roughly 9% of them seen just once. V lost 6 bases to trimming and J lost 0 bases, with 7 bases between them. CDR3 length: 14 amino acids. Looked up from germline, CDR1 is SGHDT and CDR2 is YYEEEE. The receptor's source is a human donor who donated a stem cell graft to a child with acute lymphoblastic leukemia. The chain combines TRBV5-6 with TRBJ2-6; D might be TRBD2 (6 bases). The sample in question was PBMCs from the stem cell graft donor, obtained from the stem cell graft. CDR3 coding DNA: TGTGCCAGCACCGGGAGCTCTGGGGCCAACGTCCTGACTTTC. Protein sequence: CASTGSSGANVLTF.